This section outlines one T cell receptor beta chain sequence together with its context. The record originates from a study of shared T cell receptors in the human thymus. Trimming removed 5 bases from V and 2 bases from J; junction bases left unmatched: 11. Looked up from germline, CDR1 is SEHNR and CDR2 is FQNEAQ (reference sequence). This CDR3 has 17 amino acids. The repertoire was sequenced with immunoSEQ multiplex PCR; TCRdb's copy has only in-frame clones and lacks some. The sample consists of 700,000 to 750,000 clones, approximately 85% of them appearing once. The same sample was also studied in work on human thymus T cells. That study reports: Having surgery to correct congenital heart defects, healthy Finnish infants acted as the donors. Surgeons resected thymus tissue during corrective heart surgery. Thymic and blood repertoires showed apparently biased V and J gene usage. Related studies noted strongly shared thymic repertoires across unrelated people.

This rearrangement joins TRBV7-9 to TRBJ1-5; 8 nucleotides match TRBD1. Material for sequencing was thymocytes. This receptor was identified in a girl under three years old with a congenital heart defect. The DNA of the CDR3 is TGTGCCAGCAGCATCGGACAGGGCTTGTTGGGCAATCAGCCCCAGCATTTT. The encoded protein is CASSIGQGLLGNQPQHF.